The 26 T cell receptor beta chains listed next were all sequenced from one sample in a study of response to subunit inactivated influenza vaccine. TCRdb fed the RT-PCR reads into MiXCR, producing one record per CDR3 protein. The sample has hundreds of thousands of distinct CDR3 sequences, about a fifth seen once. The material sequenced was PBMCs from blood, taken about 5 days after vaccination. All receptors come from a man aged 50-60 years who received an inactivated influenza vaccine.

This clonotype was seen many times. In DNA, the CDR3 is TGTGCCAGCAGCTACCGGGGAGGGAACTATGGCTACACCTTC. Its protein is CASSYRGGNYGYTF. The genes are TRBV27 and TRBJ1-2, with unresolved D. Trimming took 6 bases from V and 2 from J, leaving 13 bases between them. Germline V gene sequence: CDR1 MNHEY, CDR2 SMNVEV (reference sequence). This CDR3 is built from 14 residues.

This clonotype showed up just a few times. Compared with germline, one end of the junction differs, possibly owing to a read error. This sequence joins TRBV16 and TRBJ1-1, with D uncertain. CDR1 and CDR2 from the germline V gene are KGHSY and FQNENV. The CDR3 covers 13 residues. The chain's CDR3 is CANSQSTNIWAFF. The CDR3 DNA reads as TGTGCCAACAGCCAATCCACAAATATCTGGGCTTTCTTT.

This clonotype appeared a few times. In nucleotides, the CDR3 is TGTGCCACCAGCCCTCCCGGGGGGAACTACAATGAGCAGTTCTTC. Its protein product is CATSPPGGNYNEQFF. The rearrangement links TRBV15 to TRBJ2-1; TRBD2 aligns across 7 bases. V gave up 5 bases and J gave up 3 bases; unmatched junction bases: 7. Germline assignment: CDR1 LNHNV and CDR2 YYDKDF (reference sequence). The CDR3 is 15 amino acids.

CDR3: CATSPGTSGSQDTQYF. The CDR3 DNA reads TGTGCCACCTCTCCTGGGACTAGCGGGAGTCAAGATACGCAGTATTTT. The chain couples TRBV25-1 to TRBJ2-3; 14 bases match TRBD2. Germline V lookup: CDR1 MGHDK, CDR2 SYGVNS. The J segment lost 5 bases and the V segment lost 10 bases, leaving 11 bases of the junction unmatched. The CDR3 sequence is 16 residues long.

V and J are TRBV20-1 and TRBJ2-7; D is perhaps TRBD2 (6 bases). The CDR3 totals 15 residues. From germline, CDR1 is DFQATT and CDR2 SNEGSKA (reference sequence). The ends were cut back, 1 base at V and 3 bases at J, with 16 bases in the middle. In DNA form, the CDR3 reads TGCAGTGCTAGAGGGATGCGGGAAACTCTCTACGAGCAGTACTTC. Protein sequence: CSARGMRETLYEQYF.

The chain has TRBV20-1 and TRBJ2-1; TRBD2 matches at 7 bases. V lost 0 bases to trimming and J lost 7 bases; unmatched junction nucleotides: 12. There are 16 residues in the CDR3. Germline lookup yields CDR1 DFQATT and CDR2 SNEGSKA (reference sequence). The CDR3 loop reads CSARDLRAGVYNEQFF. The CDR3 DNA reads TGCAGTGCTAGAGATTTAAGGGCGGGAGTATATAATGAGCAGTTCTTC.

The chain uses TRBV20-1 and TRBJ2-1; no clear D. V lost 0 bases and J 3 bases, leaving 3 bases between the germline ends. Germline V gene data show CDR1 as DFQATT and CDR2 as SNEGSKA (reference sequence). The CDR3 is made up of 12 amino acids. The CDR3 DNA is TGCAGTGCTAGAGAACACTACAATGAGCAGTTCTTC. Its translation: CSAREHYNEQFF.

This clonotype was recorded many times. The genes are TRBV12-3 or TRBV12-4 and TRBJ2-7; TRBD2 agrees at 7 bases. V was clipped by 2 bases and J by 4 bases; unmatched bases: 5. CDR3 length: 14 amino acids. Here the CDR3 reads CASSLTRGGYEQYF. The CDR3 nucleotides are TGTGCCAGCAGTTTAACAAGGGGAGGGTACGAGCAGTACTTC.

The chain joins TRBV7-9 to TRBJ2-3; D remains unclear. CDR3 length: 15 residues. Germline-derived CDR1 and CDR2 are SEHNR and FQNEAQ (reference sequence). Trimming shortened V by 8 bases and J by 0 bases, and 15 bases separated the two germline ends. The CDR3 nucleotides read TGTGCCAGCTACTCATGGGCAGCTAGCACAGATACGCAGTATTTT. It codes for CASYSWAASTDTQYF. The full variable domain, in which reference TRBV7-9 and TRBJ2-3 provide the parts outside the CDR3, is DTGVSQNPRHKITKRGQNVTFRCDPISEHNRLYWYRQTLGQGPEFLTYFQNEAQLEKSRLLSDRFSAERPKGSFSTLEIQRTEQGDSAMYLCASYSWAASTDTQYFGPGTRLTVL.

This clonotype was counted a few times. The chain joins TRBV5-5 to TRBJ2-1; 12 nucleotides line up with TRBD1. Per germline, CDR1 SGHKS and CDR2 YYEKEE (reference sequence). The length of the CDR3 is 14 residues. V shed 4 bases, J shed 13 bases, and the junction held 9 bases outside the gene matches. This CDR3 reads CASSTGTGGRTQFF. CDR3 sequence (DNA): TGTGCCAGCAGCACCGGGACAGGGGGCAGGACCCAGTTCTTC.

The chain is built from TRBV7-2 and TRBJ2-7; maybe TRBD2 (5 bases). The CDR3 extends over 15 amino acids. The V gene lost 0 bases and the J gene lost 5 bases, with 14 bases spanning the gap. CDR1 SGHTA and CDR2 FQGNSA come from the germline V gene. The CDR3 region is CASSLAPGSTDEQYF. The DNA for the CDR3 is TGTGCCAGCAGCTTAGCGCCGGGGAGTACCGACGAGCAGTACTTC.

This clonotype was seen a few times. This chain links TRBV27 with TRBJ1-1; D is perhaps TRBD1 (6 bases). Trimming shortened V by 10 bases and J by 1 base, and 22 bases separated the two germline ends. Germline-derived CDR1 and CDR2 are MNHEY and SMNVEV (reference sequence). The CDR3 has 16 residues. CDR3: CATLKGVGRRNTEAFF. CDR3 nucleotide sequence: TGTGCCACCTTAAAGGGGGTGGGACGGAGGAACACTGAAGCTTTCTTT.

V usage is TRBV12-3 or TRBV12-4 and J usage is TRBJ2-7; D is possibly TRBD1 (6 bases). The CDR3 runs 16 residues. V lost 5 bases and J lost 5, with 22 bases in between. CDR3 amino acids: CASSRAPGTKRNEQYF. The CDR3 DNA follows: TGTGCCAGCAGTAGAGCCCCCGGGACAAAACGGAACGAGCAGTACTTC.

The sample holds many counts of this clonotype. This chain connects TRBV20-1 to TRBJ1-6; D remains ambiguous. Trimming left V 1 base short and J 0 bases short, with 22 bases between. The V gene's germline CDR1 is DFQATT and CDR2 SNEGSKA (reference sequence). CDR3 length: 20 amino acids. The CDR3 reads CSARVGSAAVLSSYNSPLHF. The CDR3 DNA is TGCAGTGCTAGAGTTGGTTCGGCAGCAGTTTTGAGCTCCTATAATTCACCCCTCCACTTT.

This clonotype was observed a few times. The V gene is TRBV20-1, the J gene TRBJ1-2, with D tentatively TRBD1 (6 bases). The CDR3 is 13 residues long. V was trimmed by 3 bases and J by 4 bases, leaving 12 bases between them. Looked up from germline, CDR1 is DFQATT and CDR2 is SNEGSKA (reference sequence). This CDR3 is CSASLIRGYGYTF. The CDR3 DNA reads TGCAGTGCTAGTCTTATCAGGGGCTATGGCTACACCTTC.

This clonotype appeared a few times. This chain connects TRBV9 to TRBJ2-1; TRBD2 agrees at 9 bases. CDR3 length: 15 amino acids. Per the germline V gene, CDR1 is SGDLS and CDR2 is YYNGEE. With V trimmed by 4 bases and J by 9 bases, 11 bases remained unmatched. The CDR3 reads CASSPAGLAIGEQFF. The CDR3 nucleotides are TGTGCCAGCAGCCCAGCGGGACTAGCCATCGGTGAGCAGTTCTTC.

The chain combines TRBV20-1 with TRBJ2-2; TRBD2 might be the D (6 bases). This CDR3 has 14 amino acids. Germline V gene lookup returns CDR1 DFQATT and CDR2 SNEGSKA (reference sequence). V lost 6 bases, J lost 4 bases, and 15 bases lay in between. CDR3 protein: CSALGGPSTGELFF. As DNA, the CDR3 is TGCAGTGCCCTTGGAGGGCCGAGCACCGGGGAGCTGTTTTTT.

This clonotype was seen more than once but under ten times. This chain links TRBV12-3 or TRBV12-4 with TRBJ2-1; D tentatively reads TRBD1 or TRBD2 (5 bases each). V lost 4 bases and J lost 4, with 20 bases in between. The CDR3 covers 17 residues. The CDR3 sequence is CASSYPLDTGGYNEQFF. CDR3 DNA sequence: TGTGCCAGCAGTTATCCGTTGGACACTGGGGGTTACAATGAGCAGTTCTTC.

This chain's CDR3 is CSAPTSGRGYEQYF. CDR3 bases: TGCAGTGCACCCACTAGCGGTCGAGGCTACGAGCAGTACTTC. This chain joins TRBV20-1 and TRBJ2-7, with 8 nucleotides matching TRBD2. This CDR3 has 14 amino acids. V was pared by 6 bases and J by 3 bases, with 10 bases of the junction left unmatched. The V gene's germline CDR1 is DFQATT and CDR2 SNEGSKA (reference sequence).

The chain is built from TRBV11-2 and TRBJ2-4, with TRBD1 matching 7 bases. Germline assignment: CDR1 SGHAT and CDR2 FQNNGV. The CDR3 is 15 residues long. J lost 8 bases, V lost 5 bases, and 12 bases had no gene match. The CDR3 DNA reads as TGTGCCAGCAGCGGTAGAGGCAGGGGGAAGGACATTCAGTACTTC. This encodes CASSGRGRGKDIQYF.

This clonotype was detected many times. The genes are TRBV4-3 and TRBJ2-1, with D uncertain. The CDR3 spans 16 residues. The germline CDR1 and CDR2 sequences are LGHNA and YSLEER. Between the trimmed V and J ends, which lost 0 bases and 0 bases, there was a span of 9 bases. Here the CDR3 reads CASSQDRRSSYNEQFF. The CDR3 nucleotides read TGCGCCAGCAGCCAAGATAGAAGGAGCTCCTACAATGAGCAGTTCTTC.

In its sample, this clonotype was seen a few times. This chain connects TRBV2 to TRBJ2-3; D assignment may be TRBD1 or TRBD2 (6 bases each). Per germline, CDR1 SNHLY and CDR2 FYNNEI. The CDR3 has 13 amino acids. The V and J ends lost 4 bases and 5 bases respectively, with 10 bases between them. In nucleotides, the CDR3 is TGTGCCAGCAGTGGACAGGAGGGAGATACGCAGTATTTT. Amino acid sequence: CASSGQEGDTQYF. The full variable domain, completed using reference TRBV2 and TRBJ2-3, is EPEVTQTPSHQVTQMGQEVILRCVPISNHLYFYWYRQILGQKVEFLVSFYNNEISEKSEIFDDQFSVERPDGSNFTLKIRSTKLEDSAMYFCASSGQEGDTQYFGPGTRLTVL.

This clonotype was observed many times. This sequence joins TRBV10-3 and TRBJ2-7; possibly TRBD1 for D (6 bases). Germline values: CDR1 ENHRY, CDR2 SYGVKD. V was trimmed by 0 bases and J by 0 bases, leaving 12 bases between them. The CDR3 loop spans 16 amino acids. Here the CDR3 reads CAISESGGWSSYEQYF. The CDR3 DNA follows: TGTGCCATCAGTGAGTCTGGGGGCTGGAGCTCCTACGAGCAGTACTTC.

The table lists this clonotype with many counts. This chain links TRBV12-3 or TRBV12-4 with TRBJ2-7, with D unclear. CDR3 length: 12 residues. V gave up 5 bases and J gave up 6 bases, with 11 bases separating them. CDR3 sequence reads: CASSVLPFEQYF. For the CDR3, the DNA is TGTGCCAGCAGTGTATTGCCCTTCGAGCAGTACTTC.

The chain links TRBV29-1 to TRBJ2-1; 14 bases map to TRBD2. V lost 7 bases and J lost 7; bases outside the gene matches: 3. This CDR3 region has 13 residues. The V gene's germline CDR1 is SQVTM and CDR2 ANQGSEA. This CDR3 is CSGGLAGENEQFF. In nucleotides, the CDR3 is TGCAGCGGGGGACTAGCGGGAGAGAATGAGCAGTTCTTC.

Comment on this clonotype: The junction does not match germline at one end; this may be a read error. V gene TRBV12-3 or TRBV12-4 combines with J gene TRBJ2-2; the D gene is possibly TRBD2 (6 bases). The length of the CDR3 is 15 residues. The CDR3 spells CASGLAVYNTGELFF. The CDR3 nucleotides are TGTGCCAGCGGTTTAGCGGTATATAACACCGGGGAGCTGTTTTTT.